A selection of T cell receptor beta chains follows, all from one sample in a study of T cells in Graves' hyperthyroidism and ophthalmopathy. TCRdb redid the calling of the multiplex PCR reads with MiXCR, one entry per CDR3 protein. In the table there are around 100,000 distinct CDR3 sequences, about 50% of which are singletons. The source material was blood. The receptors come from a middle-aged man with Graves' hyperthyroidism. CDR3s include the opening cysteine and the closing phenylalanine or tryptophan. The D gene is left open where the match is weak. Some rows mark clone size as missing; the rest say once, few, many or name a class of expanded clone.

V gene	J gene	D gene	clone size	CDR3 DNA	CDR3 protein
TRBV2	TRBJ2-2	.	.	TGTGCCAGCAGGAGGGTGAACACCGGGGAGCTGTTTTTT	CASRRVNTGELFF
TRBV6-5	TRBJ2-5	.	many	TGTGCCAGCATTGGACCAACAGAGACCCAGTACTTC	CASIGPTETQYF
TRBV10-3	TRBJ1-3	.	.	.	CAISGQGYEQYFGPGTRLTIYF
TRBV28	TRBJ2-7	.	many	TGTGCCAGCAGTAGGAGCCCCATCTACGAGCAGTACTTC	CASSRSPIYEQYF
TRBV10-3	TRBJ2-7	TRBD1	.	TGTGCCATCAGTAACCGGGACAGGGGTGGCGAGCAGTACTTC	CAISNRDRGGEQYF
TRBV5-1	TRBJ2-7	TRBD1	many	TGCGCCAGCAGCTCCCGGACAGGGGGTCCCTACGAGCAGTACTTC	CASSSRTGGPYEQYF
TRBV6-6	TRBJ1-4	.	.	TGTGCCAGCGGGGTTGTGGGGGGGGAGGAAAAACTGTTTTTT	CASGVVGGEEKLFF
TRBV9	TRBJ2-3	.	many	TGTGCCAGCAGCGTTAAAGGGGGGCACGCAGATACGCAGTATTTT	CASSVKGGHADTQYF
TRBV12-3/TRBV12-4	TRBJ2-3	.	many	TGTGCCAGCAGATATTGGGCAGGCAACACAGATACGCAGTATTTT	CASRYWAGNTDTQYF
TRBV2	TRBJ2-7	.	many	TGTGCCAGCAGTGATGCAAAGTACCACGAGCAGTACTTC	CASSDAKYHEQYF
TRBV7-3	TRBJ1-6	TRBD1	medium-sized	TGTGCCAGCAGCTTGGACAGGGGTTCACCCCTCCACTTT	CASSLDRGSPLHF
TRBV11-1	TRBJ2-1	.	many	TGTGCCAGCAGCCTGGCCAGGAGTCTCTATTACAATGAGCAGTTCTTC	CASSLARSLYYNEQFF
TRBV19	TRBJ1-1	.	many	TGTGCCACTTTAGGGGGGGCGCGGGACACTGAAGCTTTCTTT	CATLGGARDTEAFF
TRBV6-5	TRBJ1-2	TRBD1	many	TGTGCCAACGGACAGGGGGGGAAGGGCTACACCTTC	CANGQGGKGYTF
TRBV20-1	TRBJ1-5	.	many	TGCAGTGCCCCCCCCCCCTCGGGGGACTTGAGCAATCAGCCCCAGCATTTT	CSAPPPSGDLSNQPQHF
TRBV11-2	TRBJ1-2	.	.	TGTGCCAGCAGATCCCCCGGACGTTCTGGCTACACCTTC	CASRSPGRSGYTF
TRBV13	TRBJ1-2	.	few	TGCGCCAGCAGCCAAGATCCGGCAGGATCCTTCATTTCTGGCTACACCTTC	CASSQDPAGSFISGYTF
TRBV20-1	TRBJ1-1	.	many	TGCAGTGCTAAGGGGGACACTGAAGCTTTCTTT	CSAKGDTEAFF
TRBV24-1	TRBJ1-2	.	.	TGTGCCACCAGTGATATAGACCGGGACTATGGCTACACCTTC	CATSDIDRDYGYTF
TRBV10-3	TRBJ1-4	.	.	TGTGCCATCAGTGTGTCGCAGCCTCCTAATGAAAAAATGTTTTTT	CAISVSQPPNEKMFF
TRBV24-1	TRBJ2-1	TRBD1	many	TGTGCCACCAGTGACGACCGGGACAGGGGGCTATATGAGCAGTTCTTC	CATSDDRDRGLYEQFF
TRBV19	TRBJ1-2	TRBD1	many	TGTGCCAGTAGGGGACAGGCGATACAGGGCTATGGCTACACCTTC	CASRGQAIQGYGYTF
TRBV7-8	TRBJ2-3	TRBD1	many	TGTGCCAGCAGCTTAAGGACAGGGGGCTTTTATGATACGCAGTATTTT	CASSLRTGGFYDTQYF
TRBV5-1	TRBJ1-6	.	.	TGCGCCAGCAGCTTAGCGGGGGGCTCCTATAATTCACCCCTCCACTTT	CASSLAGGSYNSPLHF
TRBV29-1	TRBJ1-4	.	many	TGCAGCGTTGACTCGACAGCAACTAATGAAAAACTGTTTTTT	CSVDSTATNEKLFF
TRBV19	TRBJ1-5	.	many	TGTGCCAGTAGTGCCCGAACTTCGGGCTGGCAGCCCCAGCATTTT	CASSARTSGWQPQHF
TRBV20-1	TRBJ1-1	.	few	TGCAGTGCTAGAGATCTCGGGTGGGTTTGGGGCAGGGGATACTCTGAAGCTTTCTTT	CSARDLGWVWGRGYSEAFF